What follows describes a single T cell receptor (beta chain). The sample comes from a study of blood T cell repertoires in COVID-19. V was cut by 4 bases and J by 13 bases, with 19 bases left in between. CDR1 LNHDA and CDR2 SQIVND come from the germline V gene (reference sequence). The CDR3 spans 13 residues. Either two negative PCRs, clearance, or symptom resolution qualified Cohort 3 donors as recovered. Profiled with immunoSEQ multiplex PCR; TCRdb holds only in-frame clones, not every one. The data show fewer than 400,000 clones, more than 90% seen once. Sequencing was carried out using PBMCs or T cells enriched from blood (not recorded which). V is TRBV19 and J is TRBJ1-2; weak D call: TRBD1 (6 bases). The receptor was isolated from a woman aged 25 to 39 who had recovered from COVID-19. The CDR3 protein is CASSTSGARSCTF. CDR3 sequence (DNA): TGTGCCAGTAGTACATCAGGGGCCCGGTCTTGCACCTTC.